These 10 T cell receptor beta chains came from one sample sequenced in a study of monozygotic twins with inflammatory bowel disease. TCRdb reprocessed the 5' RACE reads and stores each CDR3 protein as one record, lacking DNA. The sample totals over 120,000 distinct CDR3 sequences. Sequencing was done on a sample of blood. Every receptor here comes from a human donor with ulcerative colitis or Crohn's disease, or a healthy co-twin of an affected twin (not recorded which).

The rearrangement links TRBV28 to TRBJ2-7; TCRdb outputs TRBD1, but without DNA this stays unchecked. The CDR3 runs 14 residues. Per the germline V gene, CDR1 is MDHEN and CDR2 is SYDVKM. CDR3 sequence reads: CATTDRASSYEQYF.

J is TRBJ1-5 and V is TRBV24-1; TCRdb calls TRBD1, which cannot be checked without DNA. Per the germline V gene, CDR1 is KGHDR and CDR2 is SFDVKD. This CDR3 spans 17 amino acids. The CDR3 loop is CATSDFPGQGSNQPQHF.

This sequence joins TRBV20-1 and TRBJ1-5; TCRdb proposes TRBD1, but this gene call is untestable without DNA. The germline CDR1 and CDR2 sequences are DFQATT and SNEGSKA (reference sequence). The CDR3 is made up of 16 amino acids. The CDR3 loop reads CSAPSEGGMRNQPQHF.

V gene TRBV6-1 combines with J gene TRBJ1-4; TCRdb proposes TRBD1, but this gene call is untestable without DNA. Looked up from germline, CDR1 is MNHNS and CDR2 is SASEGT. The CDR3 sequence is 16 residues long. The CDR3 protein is CASSRGQGATNEKLFF.

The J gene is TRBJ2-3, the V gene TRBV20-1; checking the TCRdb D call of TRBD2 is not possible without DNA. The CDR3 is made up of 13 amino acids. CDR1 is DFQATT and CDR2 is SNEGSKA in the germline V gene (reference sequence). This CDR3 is CSARVAGTDTQYF.

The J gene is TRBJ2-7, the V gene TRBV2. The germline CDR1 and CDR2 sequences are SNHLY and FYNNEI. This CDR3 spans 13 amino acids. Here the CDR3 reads CASSAGIVYEQYF.

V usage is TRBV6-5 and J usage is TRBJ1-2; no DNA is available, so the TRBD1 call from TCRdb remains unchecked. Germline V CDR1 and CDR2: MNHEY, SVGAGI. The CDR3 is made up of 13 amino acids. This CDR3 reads CASRQGANYGYTF.

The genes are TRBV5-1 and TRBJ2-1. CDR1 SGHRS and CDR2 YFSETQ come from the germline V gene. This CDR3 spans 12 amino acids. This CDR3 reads CASGFGTDEQFF.

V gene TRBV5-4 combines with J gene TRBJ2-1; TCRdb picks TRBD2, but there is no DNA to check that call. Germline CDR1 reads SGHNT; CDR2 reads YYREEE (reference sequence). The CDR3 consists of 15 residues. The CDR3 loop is CASSPVAGAYNEQFF.

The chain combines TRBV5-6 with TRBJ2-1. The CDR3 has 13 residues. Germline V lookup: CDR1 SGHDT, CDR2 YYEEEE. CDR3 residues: CASSLAGIDEQFF.